This T cell receptor beta chain was identified during a study of blood T cell repertoires in COVID-19. About the study: Material from acute and convalescent COVID-19 was sourced from the United States, Italy and Spain. T cells, B-cell-depleted T cells, or PBMCs provided the cDNA or gDNA that served as material.

V lost 5 bases to trimming and J lost 1 base; unmatched junction nucleotides: 4. This CDR3 is built from 14 residues. CDR1 and CDR2 from the germline V gene are SNHLY and FYNNEI. In the original workflow: Amplification of reference gene primers provided the estimated nucleated cell counts. This table comes from immunoSEQ multiplex PCR, and its TCRdb copy is limited to in-frame clones, with some not included. V, J and clone size reflect that table, while D and trimming were determined from the DNA. The sample includes under 250,000 clones, around 90% of them seen just once. Sequences were obtained from peripheral blood. J is TRBJ1-1 and V is TRBV2, with 7 bases fitting TRBD1. The receptor comes from a man in his 60s who had recovered from COVID-19. CDR3 in amino acids: CASSRQGGNTEAFF. Here the CDR3 DNA reads TGTGCCAGCAGTAGACAGGGTGGGAACACTGAAGCTTTCTTT.